The clone carrying this TCR beta chain was seen more than once but under ten times. V lost 0 bases and J 10 bases, leaving 16 bases between the germline ends. The CDR3 sequence is 15 residues long. CDR1 DFQATT and CDR2 SNEGSKA come from the germline V gene (reference sequence). TCRdb re-analysed the 5' RACE reads in MiXCR, keeping a single row per CDR3 protein. This repertoire shows 500,000 to 650,000 distinct CDR3 sequences, 17% found once; its top ten account for 17%. These data are taken from a study of T cells after yellow fever vaccination. The input for sequencing was PBMCs, taken less than 6 days after the first yellow fever vaccination. The sequence was collected from a man between 18 and 35 years old who received the YFV17D yellow fever vaccine. This chain connects TRBV20-1 to TRBJ1-6; no firm D call. The DNA of the CDR3 is TGCAGTGCTAGAGATCGCCAGACGTCTATCTCACCCCTCCACTTT. Translated: CSARDRQTSISPLHF.